The 10 T cell receptor beta chains presented below share a single source sample, sequenced in a study of T cells in Graves' hyperthyroidism and ophthalmopathy. From RNA transcripts, TCR beta CDR3 regions were amplified. Primed by the HTBI set, a first-round RT-PCR was run on the TCR CDR3. One entry per CDR3 protein results from TCRdb running MiXCR on the multiplex PCR reads. The sample yields under 350,000 distinct CDR3 sequences, approximately 15% seen once. Specimen: blood. All receptors derive from a woman aged 55-75 years with Graves' ophthalmopathy.

This clonotype was picked up many times. The chain employs TRBV5-1 and TRBJ1-4, with D unresolved. CDR3 size: 14 residues. Trimming removed 2 bases at V and 5 bases at J, with 10 bases between. Germline CDR1 reads SGHRS; CDR2 reads YFSETQ. This CDR3 is CASSFGQLNEKLFF. The CDR3 DNA reads TGCGCCAGCAGCTTTGGCCAGCTAAATGAAAAACTGTTTTTT.

The table lists this clonotype with a few counts. The gene calls are TRBV3-2 and TRBJ2-3; TRBD1 was called by the table and not checked on the DNA. TRBV3-2 is a pseudogene locus. CDR3 length: 15 residues. The CDR3 protein is CASSQARTGTDTQYF. Here the CDR3 DNA reads TGTGCCAGCAGCCAAGCCCGGACTGGCACAGATACGCAGTATTTT.

There are many counts of this clonotype. The chain uses TRBV2 and TRBJ1-1; no definite D call. CDR3 length equals 14 residues. The V gene lost 2 bases and the J gene lost 7 bases, with 14 bases spanning the gap. Germline assignment: CDR1 SNHLY and CDR2 FYNNEI. CDR3 region: CASSELSNSYEAFF. CDR3 sequence (DNA): TGTGCCAGCAGTGAATTAAGTAACAGCTATGAAGCTTTCTTT.

This clonotype has ten or more counts. The chain joins TRBV28 to TRBJ2-3; D possibly matches TRBD1 or TRBD2 (5 bases each). This CDR3 is built from 16 residues. Germline-derived CDR1 and CDR2 are MDHEN and SYDVKM. The V and J ends lost 7 bases and 4 bases respectively, with 21 bases between them. The DNA of the CDR3 is TGTGCCAGCATGGGGCCATTTGGGGGAAAAGCAGATACGCAGTATTTT. Protein product: CASMGPFGGKADTQYF.

This clonotype has just a few counts. The gene calls are TRBV11-2 and TRBJ2-5, with D perhaps TRBD2 (7 bases). CDR3 length: 15 amino acids. V was trimmed by 1 base and J by 5 bases, leaving 14 bases between them. The germline gives CDR1 SGHAT, CDR2 FQNNGV. The CDR3 region has the DNA TGTGCCAGCAGCTTAGGTCGGGGGGCAGGGGAGACCCAGTACTTC. Its protein is CASSLGRGAGETQYF.

The sample holds many counts of this clonotype. The chain combines TRBV18 with TRBJ1-1; 11 bases map to TRBD1. V shed 8 bases, J shed 4 bases, and the junction held 6 bases outside the gene matches. This CDR3 has 14 amino acids. Germline V gene sequence: CDR1 KGHSH, CDR2 LQKENI. CDR3 sequence reads: CASSPGTGGTEAFF. CDR3 nucleotides: TGTGCCAGCAGTCCTGGGACAGGGGGCACTGAAGCTTTCTTT.

The table lists this clonotype with many counts. This chain uses TRBV6-2 or TRBV6-3 with TRBJ2-7; D might be TRBD2 (5 bases). There are 13 residues in the CDR3. V was cut by 8 bases and J by 4 bases, with 15 bases left in between. Germline V gene lookup returns CDR1 MNHEY and CDR2 SVGEGT. The CDR3 sequence: CASGSGYGYEQYF. In DNA form, the CDR3 reads TGTGCCAGCGGGTCGGGGTATGGTTACGAGCAGTACTTC.

The table lists this clonotype with many counts. The germline gene is not matched at one end of the junction; a read error may be the cause. The genes are TRBV4-3 and TRBJ2-2; TRBD2 matches 7 bases. This CDR3 contains 17 residues. Germline assignment: CDR1 LGHNA and CDR2 YSLEER. CDR3 sequence: CASSQEYGGGNTGELFF. DNA for the CDR3: TGTGCCAGCAGCCAAGAATATGGCGGGGGGAACACCGGGGAGCTGTTTTTT.

This clonotype has ten or more counts. The V gene is TRBV7-2, the J gene TRBJ2-3; 7 positions match TRBD1. This CDR3 is built from 15 residues. The J segment lost 2 bases and the V segment lost 6 bases, leaving 8 bases of the junction unmatched. Germline loops: CDR1 SGHTA, CDR2 FQGNSA. In DNA, the CDR3 is TGTGCCAGCAGTTTCCGGGACAGTTCCACAGATACGCAGTATTTT. This gives the protein CASSFRDSSTDTQYF.

This clonotype turned up a few times. The chain uses TRBV5-5 and TRBJ2-6; no clear D gene. CDR3 length equals 16 residues. Germline V lookup: CDR1 SGHKS, CDR2 YYEKEE (reference sequence). V was shortened by 0 bases and J by 0 bases, with 7 bases between the two germline ends. CDR3: CASSLGIYSGANVLTF. CDR3 DNA: TGTGCCAGCAGCTTGGGAATCTACTCTGGGGCCAACGTCCTGACTTTC. Drawing the rest from reference TRBV5-5 and TRBJ2-6, the complete variable domain is DAGVTQSPTHLIKTRGQQVTLRCSPISGHKSVSWYQQVLGQGPQFIFQYYEKEERGRGNFPDRFSARQFPNYSSELNVNALLLGDSALYLCASSLGIYSGANVLTFGAGSRLTVL.